This T cell receptor beta chain was identified in a study of blood T cells in healthy people across ages. Study-wide findings and caveats: Age brought a roughly linear fall in TCR beta diversity measured per million T cells.

This clonotype was counted between two and nine times. Its matching antigen is unknown. A sample-barcoded 5' primer and a J-beta primer mix were used in a second PCR of roughly 7 to 12 cycles. Tags on each cDNA molecule came from a template-switch adaptor with 12 random nucleotides. All samples yielded 2.5 million or more CDR3-containing paired-end reads. TCRdb ran MiXCR on the 5' RACE reads and lists one entry per CDR3 protein. The sample contains 650,000 to 950,000 distinct CDR3 sequences, about 42% of which appear only once. Germline V gene lookup returns CDR1 SEHNR and CDR2 FQNEAQ (reference sequence). V lost 6 bases, J lost 2 bases, and 17 bases lay in between. The CDR3 is 15 amino acids.

This sequence joins TRBV7-9 and TRBJ2-7; D remains unclear. The receptor was isolated from a man between 60 and 75 years old in good health. Input material: blood. The CDR3 DNA is TGTGCCAGCAGTTCAGCCGGGTTACCCCCCTACGAGCAGTACTTC. Its translation is CASSSAGLPPYEQYF.